This passage covers 14 T cell receptor beta chains from one sample sequenced in a study of early T cells in non-severe SARS-CoV-2 infection. MiXCR, run by TCRdb on the 5' RACE reads, gives a single entry per CDR3 protein. The table lists approximately 42,000 distinct CDR3 sequences, around 6.8% of them singletons. Sequences were obtained from whole blood. The receptors were sampled from an adult who was a healthcare worker with PCR-confirmed SARS-CoV-2 infection or an uninfected control (not recorded which).

The chain recombines TRBV12-3 or TRBV12-4 with TRBJ2-3; the D call may be TRBD1 or TRBD2 (5 bases each). V lost 6 bases to trimming and J lost 0 bases, with 16 bases between them. The CDR3 runs to 16 residues. CDR3 in amino acids: CASSSGAPTSTDTQYF. CDR3 nucleotides: TGTGCCAGCAGCTCCGGGGCACCCACTAGCACAGATACGCAGTATTTT.

This clonotype was seen many times. This chain links TRBV3-1 with TRBJ1-4; 9 positions agree with TRBD1. J gave up 5 bases and V 6 bases, and 4 bases lay outside the gene matches. The CDR3 is made up of 14 amino acids. Germline V gene sequence: CDR1 LGHDT, CDR2 YNNKEL (reference sequence). In DNA, the CDR3 is TGTGCCAGCAGGCGACAGGGGGGAAATGAAAAACTGTTTTTT. Encoded protein: CASRRQGGNEKLFF.

The chain combines TRBV10-2 with TRBJ2-2; D not resolved. V lost 8 bases and J lost 0, with 4 bases in between. The CDR3 is 12 residues long. Germline values: CDR1 WSHSY, CDR2 SAAADI. DNA for the CDR3: TGCGCCAGCTACTCGAACACCGGGGAGCTGTTTTTT. Translating gives CASYSNTGELFF.

CDR3 amino acids: CASSSTSLGTEQFF. DNA of the CDR3: TGTGCCAGCAGTTCCACCTCCTTAGGGACCGAGCAGTTCTTC. V gene TRBV6-5 combines with J gene TRBJ2-1, with D perhaps being TRBD1 or TRBD2 (5 bases each). The CDR3 runs 14 residues. Germline values: CDR1 MNHEY, CDR2 SVGAGI. The germline V and J ends were trimmed by 4 bases and 10 bases, with 17 bases remaining between them.

This clonotype was detected only a few times. The genes are TRBV6-2 or TRBV6-3 and TRBJ1-5; D is ambiguous. Germline CDR1 is MNHEY and CDR2 is SVGEGT. The length of the CDR3 is 12 residues. V lost 6 bases, J lost 8 bases, and 11 bases lay in between. The CDR3 region has the DNA TGTGCCAGCAGCCGACACGCAAAGCCCCAGCATTTT. Protein: CASSRHAKPQHF.

This clonotype was seen at least ten times. This chain connects TRBV19 to TRBJ1-4, with 7 bases lining up with TRBD1. V lost 5 bases and J lost 0; bases outside the gene matches: 9. The CDR3 totals 17 residues. Germline V lookup: CDR1 LNHDA, CDR2 SQIVND (reference sequence). DNA of the CDR3: TGTGCCAGTAGTCCAAGGGACAGACTCCCAACTAATGAAAAACTGTTTTTT. Translation gives CASSPRDRLPTNEKLFF.

This clonotype was picked up many times. V usage is TRBV5-1 and J usage is TRBJ2-7; weak D call: TRBD1 (5 bases). V was pared by 4 bases and J by 4 bases, with 21 bases between. The germline V gene has CDR1 SGHRS and CDR2 YFSETQ. This CDR3 spans 16 amino acids. CDR3 amino acids: CASSVAPPGSRYEQYF. CDR3 DNA: TGCGCCAGCAGCGTTGCCCCGCCAGGGTCTCGATACGAGCAGTACTTC.

The table lists this clonotype with many counts. The chain combines TRBV18 with TRBJ1-3; no clear D gene. The germline V and J ends were trimmed by 3 bases and 6 bases, with 12 bases remaining between them. CDR1 KGHSH and CDR2 LQKENI come from the germline V gene. The CDR3 extends over 14 amino acids. The CDR3 region is CASSPGSQENTIYF. The CDR3 coding sequence is TGTGCCAGCTCACCGGGCAGCCAGGAAAACACCATATATTTT.

This clonotype occurred a few times. The chain links TRBV11-2 to TRBJ2-6; D gene ambiguous. Between the trimmed V and J ends, which lost 4 bases and 4 bases, there was a span of 8 bases. This CDR3 comprises 14 residues. Germline-derived CDR1 and CDR2 are SGHAT and FQNNGV. CDR3 sequence reads: CASSSTAGANVLTF. The CDR3, as DNA: TGTGCCAGCAGCTCCACCGCGGGGGCCAACGTCCTGACTTTC.

The table lists this clonotype with many counts. The V and J genes are TRBV30 and TRBJ2-7; possibly TRBD2 for D (5 bases). The CDR3 covers 15 residues. The V end was cut by 5 bases, the J end by 2 bases, with 19 bases between. The V gene's germline CDR1 is GTSNPN and CDR2 SVGIG (reference sequence). DNA for the CDR3: TGTGCCTGGGGCAGTACGGGATCGCTTACCTACGAGCAGTACTTC. It specifies CAWGSTGSLTYEQYF.

This clonotype turned up a few times. The rearrangement uses TRBV10-1 and TRBJ1-2, with 7 bases lining up with TRBD1. CDR1 and CDR2 from the germline V gene are WNHNN and SYGVQD (reference sequence). Germline trimming cut 6 bases from V and 7 bases from J; bases unmatched to any gene: 8. The CDR3 length is 13 residues. This CDR3 is CASSAGQEFGYTF. DNA for the CDR3: TGCGCCAGCAGCGCCGGACAGGAATTTGGCTACACCTTC.

This rearrangement joins TRBV6-6 to TRBJ2-7; perhaps D is TRBD1 or TRBD2 (5 bases each). Germline CDR1 MNHNY, CDR2 SVGAGI (reference sequence). V lost 5 bases and J lost 2, with 13 bases in between. The CDR3 contains 14 residues. DNA of the CDR3: TGTGCCAGCAGTAGAGGGACGGAGCCCTACGAGCAGTACTTC. This codes for CASSRGTEPYEQYF.

This clonotype came up a few times. J is TRBJ2-5 and V is TRBV18; D is perhaps TRBD1 (6 bases). This CDR3 is 15 amino acids long. V lost 4 bases and J 1 base, leaving 13 bases between the germline ends. Germline V gene lookup returns CDR1 KGHSH and CDR2 LQKENI. The DNA for the CDR3 is TGTGCCAGCTCACTAAAGACAGGCACCCAAGAGACCCAGTACTTC. It is translated as CASSLKTGTQETQYF. Using reference TRBV18 and TRBJ2-5 for the parts outside the CDR3, the full variable domain is NAGVMQNPRHLVRRRGQEARLRCSPMKGHSHVYWYRQLPEEGLKFMVYLQKENIIDESGMPKERFSAEFPKEGPSILRIQQVVRGDSAAYFCASSLKTGTQETQYFGPGTRLLVL.

This clonotype was recorded many times. The DNA is left out, because the CDR3 cannot be placed on it with certainty; the CDR3 is given as TCRdb lists it. The chain is built from TRBV27 and TRBJ2-2. Germline-derived CDR1 and CDR2 are MNHEY and SMNVEV (reference sequence). 15 amino acids form the CDR3, both terminal residues included. The chain's CDR3 is CASRVTLTYTGSCFF.